This T cell receptor beta chain stems from a study of blood T cell repertoires in COVID-19. Study-wide background: There were acute and convalescent COVID-19 samples, and they came from the United States, Italy and Spain.

One Seattle source followed patients from active infection through their disease course. The germline V gene has CDR1 LNHDA and CDR2 SQIVND (reference sequence). The CDR3 has 13 amino acids. Trimming took 3 bases from V and 1 from J, leaving 6 bases between them. TCRdb's copy holds only in-frame clones and misses some; the assay was immunoSEQ multiplex PCR. The sample shows about 340,000 clones, 65% to 90% of them seen only once. The genes are TRBV19 and TRBJ1-2; no clear D gene. The clonotype was recovered from a woman aged 55-75 years with COVID-19, enrolled during active disease. Sequences were obtained from peripheral blood. Here the CDR3 reads CASSISFNYGYTF. In DNA, the CDR3 is TGTGCCAGTAGTATCAGTTTTAACTATGGCTACACCTTC.